The T cell receptor (beta chain) described here comes from a study of blood T cell repertoires in COVID-19. Study-wide context: Some COVID-19 samples were acute and others convalescent; all came from the United States, Italy and Spain. T cells, B-cell-depleted T cells, or PBMCs supplied cDNA or gDNA.

Per the original data handling: Scientists estimated how many nucleated cells there were by amplifying reference gene primers. Produced via immunoSEQ multiplex PCR; TCRdb's table is partial and in-frame only. The V and J calls and the clone size are those of that table, but D and trimming were determined from the DNA. The sample carries about 280,000 clones, around 90% recorded once. Germline V gene data show CDR1 as MNHEY and CDR2 as SVGAGI. This CDR3 is 14 amino acids long. The V gene lost 8 bases and the J gene lost 0 bases, with 13 bases spanning the gap. The origin of this receptor is a young man with active or convalescent COVID-19. The sequenced sample was peripheral blood. The chain recombines TRBV6-5 with TRBJ1-1; D gene ambiguous. CDR3 sequence (DNA): TGTGCCAGCGGGCTCGGCAGGCTGAACACTGAAGCTTTCTTT. Translation: CASGLGRLNTEAFF.